Reported below is one T cell receptor (beta chain). This record comes from a study of shared clonotypes between healthy human individuals. The assay was immunoSEQ multiplex PCR, and TCRdb's table has in-frame clones only and misses some. This table has fewer than 1.6 million clones, 97% to 99% appearing once. The CDR3 has 17 amino acids. With 4 bases clipped from V and 9 bases from J, the junction kept 19 bases outside the gene matches. Germline V lookup: CDR1 ENHRY, CDR2 SYGVKD. The sequence was obtained from a man aged 25-45 years in good health. Sequences were obtained from naive CD4+ T cells sorted from blood. Subset defined: CD45RA+ positively selected. The rearrangement links TRBV10-3 to TRBJ2-5, with 8 bases that match TRBD1. The CDR3 here is CAISASRDRPPPGSQYF. DNA of the CDR3: TGTGCCATCAGTGCGTCCCGGGACAGGCCACCACCTGGGTCCCAGTACTTC.